Listed here is a single T cell receptor (beta chain). Antigen unknown. The record originates from a study of early T cells in non-severe SARS-CoV-2 infection. Study at large: Whole-blood bulk RNA, unsorted, was sequenced, and chains were unpaired.

In the library, individual cDNA molecules carried attached unique molecular identifiers. TCRdb re-derived calls from the 5' RACE reads in MiXCR, one entry per CDR3 protein. The sample consists of under 90,000 distinct CDR3 sequences, 12% to 15% of them appearing once. The study, taken as a whole, reports: Clonotype matching in VDJdb favored anti-spike CD8 responses and did not capture private and CD4 specificities.

The sequenced sample consisted of whole blood. This clonotype was obtained from an adult who was a healthcare worker with PCR-confirmed SARS-CoV-2 infection or an uninfected control (not recorded which).

CDR3 bases: TGCAGTGCTAGAGAAAACCAAGTACAGTTCTTC. The encoded protein is CSARENQVQFF. The chain links TRBV20-1 to TRBJ2-1; D ambiguous. Deletions cut 0 bases from V and 13 bases from J, with 10 bases between. Germline V gene lookup returns CDR1 DFQATT and CDR2 SNEGSKA (reference sequence). CDR3 length: 11 residues.